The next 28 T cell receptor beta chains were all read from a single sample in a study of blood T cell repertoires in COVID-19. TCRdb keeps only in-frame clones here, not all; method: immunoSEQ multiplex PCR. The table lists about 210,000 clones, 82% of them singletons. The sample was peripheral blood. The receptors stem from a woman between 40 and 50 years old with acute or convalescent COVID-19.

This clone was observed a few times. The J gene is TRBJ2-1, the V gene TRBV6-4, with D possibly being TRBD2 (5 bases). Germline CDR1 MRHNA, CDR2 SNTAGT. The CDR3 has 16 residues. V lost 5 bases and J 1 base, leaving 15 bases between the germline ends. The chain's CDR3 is CASSQEGGGSYNEQFF. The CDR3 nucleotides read TGTGCCAGCAGTCAAGAGGGCGGAGGTTCCTACAATGAGCAGTTCTTC.

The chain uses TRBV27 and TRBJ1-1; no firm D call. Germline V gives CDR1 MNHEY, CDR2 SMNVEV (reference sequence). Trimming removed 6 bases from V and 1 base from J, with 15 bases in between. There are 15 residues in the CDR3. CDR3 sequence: CASSLMEGKNTEAFF. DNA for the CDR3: TGTGCCAGCAGCCTAATGGAGGGAAAGAACACTGAAGCTTTCTTT.

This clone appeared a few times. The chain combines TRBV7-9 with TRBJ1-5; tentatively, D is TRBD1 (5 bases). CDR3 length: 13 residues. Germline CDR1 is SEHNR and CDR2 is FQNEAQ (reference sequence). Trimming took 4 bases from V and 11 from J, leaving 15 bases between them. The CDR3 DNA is TGTGCCAGCAGCTCCTATAGGGGAGGGACCCAGCATTTT. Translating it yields CASSSYRGGTQHF. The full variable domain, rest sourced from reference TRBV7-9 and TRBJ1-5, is DTGVSQNPRHKITKRGQNVTFRCDPISEHNRLYWYRQTLGQGPEFLTYFQNEAQLEKSRLLSDRFSAERPKGSFSTLEIQRTEQGDSAMYLCASSSYRGGTQHFGDGTRLSIL.

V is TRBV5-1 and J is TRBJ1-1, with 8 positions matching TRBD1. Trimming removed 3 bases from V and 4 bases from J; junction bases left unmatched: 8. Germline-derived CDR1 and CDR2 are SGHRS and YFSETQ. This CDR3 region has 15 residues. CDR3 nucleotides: TGCGCCAGCAGCTCCGCAGGGGGCTTAGGCACTGAAGCTTTCTTT. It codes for CASSSAGGLGTEAFF.

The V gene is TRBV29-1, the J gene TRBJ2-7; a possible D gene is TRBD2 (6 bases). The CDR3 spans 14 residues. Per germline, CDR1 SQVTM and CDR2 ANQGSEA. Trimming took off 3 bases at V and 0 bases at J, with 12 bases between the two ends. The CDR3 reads CSVDVASDSYEQYF. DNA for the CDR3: TGCAGCGTTGACGTGGCTAGCGACTCCTACGAGCAGTACTTC.

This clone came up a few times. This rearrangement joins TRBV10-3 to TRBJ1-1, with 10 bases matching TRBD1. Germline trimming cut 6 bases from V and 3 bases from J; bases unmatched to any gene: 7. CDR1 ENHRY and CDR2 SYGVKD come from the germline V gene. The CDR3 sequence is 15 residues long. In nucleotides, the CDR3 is TGTGCCATCAGGGGGGACAGGGGACGTGACACTGAAGCTTTCTTT. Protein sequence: CAIRGDRGRDTEAFF.

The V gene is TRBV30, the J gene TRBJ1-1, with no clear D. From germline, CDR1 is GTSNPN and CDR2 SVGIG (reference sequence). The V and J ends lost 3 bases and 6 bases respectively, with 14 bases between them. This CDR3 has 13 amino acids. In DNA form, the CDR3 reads TGTGCCTGGAGGGTGGAGGGATTGGCTGAAGCTTTCTTT. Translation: CAWRVEGLAEAFF. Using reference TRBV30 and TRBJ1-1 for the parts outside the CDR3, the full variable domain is SQTIHQWPATLVQPVGSPLSLECTVEGTSNPNLYWYRQAAGRGLQLLFYSVGIGQISSEVPQNLSASRPQDRQFILSSKKLLLSDSGFYLCAWRVEGLAEAFFGQGTRLTVV.

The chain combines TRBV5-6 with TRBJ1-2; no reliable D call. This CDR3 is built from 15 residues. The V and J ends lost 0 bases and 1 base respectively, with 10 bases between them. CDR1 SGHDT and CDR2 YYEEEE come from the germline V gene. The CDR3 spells CASSLAGLVNYGYTF. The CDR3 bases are TGTGCCAGCAGCTTGGCCGGTCTGGTTAACTATGGCTACACCTTC.

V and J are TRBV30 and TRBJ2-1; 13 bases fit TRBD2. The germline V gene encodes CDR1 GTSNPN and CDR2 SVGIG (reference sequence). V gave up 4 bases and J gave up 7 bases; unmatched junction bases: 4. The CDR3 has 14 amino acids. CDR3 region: CAWMGTSGMNEQFF. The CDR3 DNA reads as TGTGCCTGGATGGGGACTAGCGGGATGAATGAGCAGTTCTTC. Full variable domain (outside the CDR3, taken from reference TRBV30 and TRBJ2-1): SQTIHQWPATLVQPVGSPLSLECTVEGTSNPNLYWYRQAAGRGLQLLFYSVGIGQISSEVPQNLSASRPQDRQFILSSKKLLLSDSGFYLCAWMGTSGMNEQFFGPGTRLTVL.

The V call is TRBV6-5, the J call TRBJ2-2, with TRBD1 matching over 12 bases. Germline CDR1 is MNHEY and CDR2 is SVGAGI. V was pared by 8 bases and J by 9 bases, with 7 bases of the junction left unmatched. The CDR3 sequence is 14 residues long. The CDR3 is CASRGDRGRRELFF. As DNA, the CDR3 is TGTGCCAGCCGGGGGGACAGGGGGCGCCGGGAGCTGTTTTTT.

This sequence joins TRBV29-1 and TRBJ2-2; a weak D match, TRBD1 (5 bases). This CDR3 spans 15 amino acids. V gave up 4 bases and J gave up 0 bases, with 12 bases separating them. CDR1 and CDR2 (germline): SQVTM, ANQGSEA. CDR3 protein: CSVVTTVSNTGELFF. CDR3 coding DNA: TGCAGCGTTGTTACGACAGTTTCGAACACCGGGGAGCTGTTTTTT.

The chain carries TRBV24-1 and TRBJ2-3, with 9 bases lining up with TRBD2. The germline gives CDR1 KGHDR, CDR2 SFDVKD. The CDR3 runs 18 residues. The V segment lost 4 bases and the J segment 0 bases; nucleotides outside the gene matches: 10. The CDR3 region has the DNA TGTGCCACCAGTGACGCCCGGACTAGCGCCCTTAGCACAGATACGCAGTATTTT. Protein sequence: CATSDARTSALSTDTQYF.

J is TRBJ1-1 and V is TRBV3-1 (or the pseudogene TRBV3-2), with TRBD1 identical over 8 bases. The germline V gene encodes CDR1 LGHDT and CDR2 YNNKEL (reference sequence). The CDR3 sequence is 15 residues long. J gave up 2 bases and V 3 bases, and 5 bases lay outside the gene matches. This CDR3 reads CASSHPGQGNTEAFF. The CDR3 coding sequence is TGTGCCAGCAGCCACCCCGGACAGGGAAACACTGAAGCTTTCTTT.

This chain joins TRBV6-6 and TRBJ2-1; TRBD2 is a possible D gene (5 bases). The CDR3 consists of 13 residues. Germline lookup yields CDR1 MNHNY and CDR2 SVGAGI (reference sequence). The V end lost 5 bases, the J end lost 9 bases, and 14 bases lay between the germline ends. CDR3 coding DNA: TGTGCCAGCAGTCCAGCGGACCAGAGTGAGCAGTTCTTC. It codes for CASSPADQSEQFF.

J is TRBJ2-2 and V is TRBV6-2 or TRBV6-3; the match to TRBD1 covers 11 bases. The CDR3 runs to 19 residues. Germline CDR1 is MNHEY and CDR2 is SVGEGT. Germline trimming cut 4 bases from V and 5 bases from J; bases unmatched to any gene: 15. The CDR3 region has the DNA TGTGCCAGCAGTTTTCCTCCCGGGACAGGGGGACGAAATACCGGGGAGCTGTTTTTT. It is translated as CASSFPPGTGGRNTGELFF.

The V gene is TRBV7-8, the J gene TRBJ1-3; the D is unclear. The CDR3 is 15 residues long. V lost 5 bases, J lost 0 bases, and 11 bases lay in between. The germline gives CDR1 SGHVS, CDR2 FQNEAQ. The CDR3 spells CASSGTEYSGNTIYF. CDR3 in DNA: TGTGCCAGCAGCGGTACAGAGTACTCTGGAAACACCATATATTTT.

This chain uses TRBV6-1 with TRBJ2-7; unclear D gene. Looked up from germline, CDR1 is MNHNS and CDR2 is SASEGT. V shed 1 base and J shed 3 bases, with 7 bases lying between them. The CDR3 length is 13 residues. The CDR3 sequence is CASSEGLNYEQYF. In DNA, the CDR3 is TGTGCCAGCAGTGAAGGGCTGAACTACGAGCAGTACTTC.

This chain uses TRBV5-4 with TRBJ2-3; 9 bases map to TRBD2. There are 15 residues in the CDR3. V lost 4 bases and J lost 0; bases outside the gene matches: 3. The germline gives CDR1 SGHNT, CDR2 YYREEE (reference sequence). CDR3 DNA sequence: TGTGCCAGCAGCCCTAGCGGGAAAAGCACAGATACGCAGTATTTT. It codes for CASSPSGKSTDTQYF.

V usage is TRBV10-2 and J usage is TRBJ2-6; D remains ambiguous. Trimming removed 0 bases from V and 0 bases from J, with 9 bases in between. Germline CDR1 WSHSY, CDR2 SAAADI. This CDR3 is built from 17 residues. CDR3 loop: CASSESSPASGANVLTF. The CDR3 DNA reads TGCGCCAGCAGTGAGTCGAGCCCCGCCTCTGGGGCCAACGTCCTGACTTTC.

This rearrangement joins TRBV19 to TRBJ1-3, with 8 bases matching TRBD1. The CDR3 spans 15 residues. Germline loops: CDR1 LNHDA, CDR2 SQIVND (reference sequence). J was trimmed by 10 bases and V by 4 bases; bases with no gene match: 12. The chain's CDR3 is CASSKDRASRETIYF. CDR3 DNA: TGTGCCAGTAGTAAGGACAGGGCCTCACGCGAAACCATATATTTT.

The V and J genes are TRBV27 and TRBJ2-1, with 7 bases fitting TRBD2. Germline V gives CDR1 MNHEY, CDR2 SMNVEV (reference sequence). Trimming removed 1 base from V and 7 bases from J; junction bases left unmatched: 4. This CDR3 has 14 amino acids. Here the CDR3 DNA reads TGTGCCAGCAGTTTATACTCCGGGGGGAATGAGCAGTTCTTC. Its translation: CASSLYSGGNEQFF.

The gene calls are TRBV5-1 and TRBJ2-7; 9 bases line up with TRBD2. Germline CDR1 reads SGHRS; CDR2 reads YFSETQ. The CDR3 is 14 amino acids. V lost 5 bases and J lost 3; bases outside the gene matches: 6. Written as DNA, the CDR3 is TGCGCCAGCAGGCCGGGACTAGCTGTCTACGAGCAGTACTTC. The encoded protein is CASRPGLAVYEQYF.

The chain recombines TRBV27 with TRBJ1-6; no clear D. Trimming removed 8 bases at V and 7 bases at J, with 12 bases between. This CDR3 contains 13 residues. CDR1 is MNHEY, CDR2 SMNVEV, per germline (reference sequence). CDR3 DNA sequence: TGTGCCAGCCGGTATATGCGGAATTCACCCCTCCACTTT. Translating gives CASRYMRNSPLHF.

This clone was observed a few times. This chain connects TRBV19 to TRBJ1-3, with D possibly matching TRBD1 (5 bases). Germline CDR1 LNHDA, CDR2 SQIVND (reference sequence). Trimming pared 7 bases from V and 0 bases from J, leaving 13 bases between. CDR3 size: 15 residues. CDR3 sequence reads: CASTYRSPSGNTIYF. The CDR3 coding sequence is TGTGCCAGTACGTACAGGTCCCCCTCTGGAAACACCATATATTTT.

Here the CDR3 reads CASSLYMAAEPQYF. CDR3 coding DNA: TGTGCCAGCAGTTTATATATGGCCGCCGAACCCCAGTACTTC. This chain links TRBV27 with TRBJ2-5; D call uncertain. The ends were cut back, 1 base at V and 9 bases at J, with 15 bases in the middle. There are 14 residues in the CDR3. Germline V lookup: CDR1 MNHEY, CDR2 SMNVEV (reference sequence).

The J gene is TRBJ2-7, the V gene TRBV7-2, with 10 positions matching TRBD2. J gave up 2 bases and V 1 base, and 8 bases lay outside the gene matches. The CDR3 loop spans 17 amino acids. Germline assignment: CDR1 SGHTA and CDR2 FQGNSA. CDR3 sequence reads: CASSLVRLAGAPYEQYF. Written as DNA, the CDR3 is TGTGCCAGCAGCTTAGTTAGGCTAGCGGGGGCCCCCTACGAGCAGTACTTC.

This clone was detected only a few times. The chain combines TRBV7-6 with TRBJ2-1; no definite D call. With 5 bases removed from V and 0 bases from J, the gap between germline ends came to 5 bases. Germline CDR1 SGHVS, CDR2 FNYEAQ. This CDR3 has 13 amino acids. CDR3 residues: CASSPNSYNEQFF. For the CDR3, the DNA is TGTGCCAGCAGCCCAAACTCCTACAATGAGCAGTTCTTC.

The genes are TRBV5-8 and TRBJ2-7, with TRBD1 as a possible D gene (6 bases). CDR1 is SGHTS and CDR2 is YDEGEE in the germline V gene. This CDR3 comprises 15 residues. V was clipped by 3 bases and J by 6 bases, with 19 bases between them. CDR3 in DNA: TGTGCCAGCAGCTCGACCGCCGGGACAATGGGCGAGCAGTACTTC. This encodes CASSSTAGTMGEQYF.